This TCR beta chain was captured by sequencing in a study of CD8+ T cells in alopecia areata. Study background: Treatment ran 6 to 18 months, with 6 months of follow-up afterward.

About this clone itself: What it binds is not known.

Study outcomes and limitations: Lesional scalp, especially alopecia totalis/universalis, showed higher clonality than normal scalp.

V was pared by 5 bases and J by 5 bases, with 12 bases of the junction left unmatched. Per germline, CDR1 LNHDA and CDR2 SQIVND (reference sequence). The CDR3 length is 16 residues. Individuals with alopecia areata gave both lesional scalp punch biopsies and peripheral blood for collection. Reverse transcription of extracted RNA yielded cDNA, which provided the sequencing template. TCRdb's copy holds only in-frame clones and misses some; the assay was immunoSEQ multiplex PCR. The sample yields 180,000 or so clones, roughly 63% seen once. This sequence was found in a human donor with alopecia areata. Material: CD4+ T cells sorted from blood, obtained at week 0. The chain carries TRBV19 and TRBJ2-1; 7 nucleotides agree with TRBD2. The CDR3 bases are TGTGCCAGTAGTTATCTTAGCGGGCGCGGTGACAATGAGCAGTTCTTC. It codes for CASSYLSGRGDNEQFF.